The rows below give T cell receptor beta chains drawn from one sample of a study of CDR3 diversity in severe acne. TCRdb called the PCR reads again in MiXCR, with one record for every CDR3 protein. This table holds tens of thousands of distinct CDR3 sequences, about 49% found once. Sequenced input: blood. The receptors derive from a male donor with severe acne vulgaris. The conserved cysteine and the conserved F or W are not part of the CDR3 here.

J gene,V gene,CDR3 protein
TRBJ2-5,TRBV29-1,SDTTGGGDPQETQY
TRBJ2-5,TRBV19,ASSIDQETQY
TRBJ2-3,TRBV6-5,ATKPQLGTDTQY
TRBJ2-7,TRBV2,ASSFQTDPSYEQY
TRBJ2-7,TRBV25-1,ASSELSGGSYEQY
TRBJ2-2,TRBV4-1,ASSTRGGAEVYVPAGELF
TRBJ1-4,TRBV28,ASSLGTHLGLF
TRBJ2-1,TRBV7-9,ASSPGTRNEQF
TRBJ2-3,TRBV7-9,ASSLRSLAEATQY
TRBJ2-5,TRBV7-8,ASSLAGPVETQY
TRBJ2-7,TRBV9,ASSVGQGAAYEQY
TRBJ2-7,TRBV4-2,ASSPPGTGDYEQY
TRBJ2-2,TRBV9,ASSLRMAGTGSTGELF
TRBJ2-5,TRBV4-1,ASSQDPGAGWTQY
TRBJ2-1,TRBV11-3,ASSLDGSYNEQF
TRBJ2-7,TRBV6-1,ASSKMGSGDSYEQY
TRBJ2-1,TRBV20-1,SARREASYNEQF
TRBJ2-7,TRBV29-1,SVEGHNSYEQY
TRBJ2-5,TRBV6-2/TRBV6-3,ASSLAGGVTQY
TRBJ2-1,TRBV6-5,ASSYSRESGLFFNEQF
TRBJ2-7,TRBV7-9,ASSLWSGQGTYEQY
TRBJ1-3,TRBV6-1,ASSPAEGRLFGNTIY
TRBJ2-3,TRBV7-9,ASSREGGTDTQY
TRBJ2-7,TRBV11-2,ASSLRTGFIYEQY
TRBJ2-7,TRBV13,ASSTRQGPNYEQY
TRBJ2-1,TRBV9,ASSVGSGERGLRGSSYNEQF
TRBJ2-5,TRBV11-2,ASSVGLAGGEAETQY
TRBJ1-1,TRBV10-1,ASSLTQGGGAEAF
TRBJ2-7,TRBV10-1,ASTSAGEIPWEQY
TRBJ2-7,TRBV4-1,ASSSGTSGISYEQY
TRBJ1-1,TRBV5-1,ASSQTGTLNTEAF
TRBJ1-3,TRBV2,ASTAGGNTIY
TRBJ2-5,TRBV7-9,ASSALAGAGETQY
TRBJ2-2,TRBV11-2,ASSLEGLLGGELF
TRBJ2-7,TRBV5-1,ASSLRGEEQY
TRBJ2-5,TRBV29-1,SVEVGQAGETQY
TRBJ1-1,TRBV29-1,SVDNRRGAEAF
TRBJ2-7,TRBV5-1,ASSLFGLAGDRHEQY
TRBJ2-7,TRBV7-6,ASSLYGRSEQY
TRBJ2-1,TRBV6-4,VSSDSASGSFEQF
TRBJ2-1,TRBV15,ATSYSRSYNEQF
TRBJ2-2,TRBV7-8,ASSQTSGPTGELF
TRBJ1-2,TRBV2,ASSEALGGYT
TRBJ1-5,TRBV5-1,ASSRGFNQPQH
TRBJ2-2,TRBV7-6,ASSLGTSGRSNTGELF
TRBJ2-7,TRBV5-8,ASSWTGSLEQY
TRBJ2-2,TRBV9,ASSSAPDHSTGELF
TRBJ2-1,TRBV5-5,ASRFRGGSIDEQF
TRBJ2-1,TRBV7-6,ASSQATSGSYCKNEQF
TRBJ1-2,TRBV19,ASTPGTCVGGYT
TRBJ2-7,TRBV2,ASSYRRDRRNYEQY
TRBJ2-7,TRBV19,ASSSTGSSYEQY
TRBJ2-3,TRBV7-2,ASSFGGQSTDTQY
TRBJ2-7,TRBV2,ASSEQPSYEQY
TRBJ2-7,TRBV6-1,ASSDPRVSNEQY
TRBJ2-3,TRBV3-1,ASSQDTDLNTDTQY
TRBJ1-5,TRBV15,ATSDRGFNQPQH
TRBJ2-5,TRBV9,ASSVDEETQY
TRBJ2-6,TRBV29-1,SVETGSSGANVLT